The 15 T cell receptor beta chains given below trace back to one sample, sequenced in a study of long-term antiretroviral therapy in people with HIV. Survey-level immunoSEQ v3.0 assays were run. Sequencing was performed with immunoSEQ multiplex PCR; in TCRdb, only in-frame clones are kept and a portion is missing. The sample has approximately 18,000 clones; roughly 80% are singletons. The sample in question was unsorted PBMCs, obtained 0.2 years after starting antiretroviral therapy. The receptor set was obtained from a woman aged 40 to 50 with HIV.

CDR3 amino acids: CASRLRTSTGEQFF. In DNA, the CDR3 is TGTGCCAGCAGACTCCGGACTAGCACCGGTGAGCAGTTCTTC. The chain carries TRBV6-6 and TRBJ2-1; 8 bases agree with TRBD2. Germline trimming cut 6 bases from V and 9 bases from J; bases unmatched to any gene: 10. The CDR3 runs 14 residues. CDR1 is MNHNY and CDR2 is SVGAGI in the germline V gene (reference sequence).

The rearrangement joins TRBV5-4 to TRBJ2-1; D is perhaps TRBD1 (5 bases). Trimming left V 0 bases short and J 8 bases short, with 12 bases between. The CDR3 sequence is 14 residues long. In germline, CDR1 is SGHNT, CDR2 YYREEE (reference sequence). Written as DNA, the CDR3 is TGTGCCAGCAGCTTGGGGCAGGGTACCGATGAGCAGTTCTTC. It is translated as CASSLGQGTDEQFF.

This sequence joins TRBV30 and TRBJ1-2, with 7 bases lining up with TRBD1. The CDR3 contains 12 residues. Trimming at V came to 0 bases and at J to 8 bases, leaving 3 bases not matched to a gene. Germline CDR1 is GTSNPN and CDR2 is SVGIG (reference sequence). CDR3 coding DNA: TGTGCCTGGAGTGTAAGAGGGGGCGGCTACACCTTC. Translating it yields CAWSVRGGGYTF.

This chain joins TRBV5-1 and TRBJ2-6, with D possibly TRBD2 on 6 matching bases. Germline loops: CDR1 SGHRS, CDR2 YFSETQ. Trimming stripped 3 bases from V and 3 bases from J, with 13 bases between. The CDR3 loop spans 16 amino acids. The CDR3: CASSSGGKGGANVLTF. The CDR3 DNA follows: TGCGCCAGCAGCTCGGGCGGGAAGGGTGGGGCCAACGTCCTGACTTTC.

The chain couples TRBV18 to TRBJ2-2; maybe TRBD1 (7 bases). The V gene's germline CDR1 is KGHSH and CDR2 LQKENI. This CDR3 contains 17 residues. With 3 bases removed from V and 4 bases from J, the gap between germline ends came to 18 bases. CDR3 DNA sequence: TGTGCCAGCTCACCGAAGAGTCAGGGGGGAGGCACCGGGGAGCTGTTTTTT. Translated: CASSPKSQGGGTGELFF.

J is TRBJ2-7 and V is TRBV7-9; 9 nucleotides agree with TRBD1. The CDR3 consists of 17 residues. The germline gives CDR1 SEHNR, CDR2 FQNEAQ (reference sequence). Trimming cost V 3 bases and J 2 bases; bases outside gene matches: 11. CDR3 residues: CASSLGQGTLQPYEQYF. The CDR3 DNA sequence: TGTGCCAGCAGCTTGGGACAGGGCACCCTCCAACCCTACGAGCAGTACTTC.

This clone was observed a single time. The rearrangement uses TRBV18 and TRBJ2-4, with a possible D match to TRBD2 (5 bases). CDR1 and CDR2 from the germline V gene are KGHSH and LQKENI. This CDR3 contains 15 residues. Between the trimmed V and J ends, which lost 2 bases and 2 bases, there was a span of 10 bases. CDR3 loop: CASSPSGLTKNIQYF. DNA for the CDR3: TGTGCCAGCTCACCATCGGGGTTAACCAAAAACATTCAGTACTTC.

This chain joins TRBV28 and TRBJ1-5; TRBD1 matches at 8 bases. This CDR3 is 15 amino acids long. V lost 2 bases, J lost 4 bases, and 4 bases stayed unmatched. Germline loops: CDR1 MDHEN, CDR2 SYDVKM. CDR3 in DNA: TGTGCCAGCAGTTTAGAAGGACAGGGTAATCAGCCCCAGCATTTT. Protein sequence: CASSLEGQGNQPQHF.

The rearrangement joins TRBV25-1 to TRBJ1-2; 7 bases agree with TRBD1. Germline loops: CDR1 MGHDK, CDR2 SYGVNS. This CDR3 contains 13 residues. V was pared by 4 bases and J by 4 bases, with 3 bases of the junction left unmatched. CDR3 loop: CASSVQGSYGYTF. The CDR3 DNA reads TGTGCCAGCAGTGTACAGGGGTCCTATGGCTACACCTTC.

This chain links TRBV18 with TRBJ2-5, with D uncertain. The CDR3 totals 12 residues. Germline V gene lookup returns CDR1 KGHSH and CDR2 LQKENI. Trimming shortened V by 4 bases and J by 0 bases, and 3 bases separated the two germline ends. CDR3 loop: CASSLNQETQYF. Here the CDR3 DNA reads TGTGCCAGCTCACTCAACCAAGAGACCCAGTACTTC.

The chain uses TRBV9 and TRBJ2-5, with D perhaps assigned TRBD1 or TRBD2 (6 bases each). This CDR3 spans 14 amino acids. Germline V gives CDR1 SGDLS, CDR2 YYNGEE. Trimming removed 0 bases at V and 1 base at J, with 7 bases between. This chain's CDR3 is CASSVAGAQETQYF. As DNA, the CDR3 is TGTGCCAGCAGCGTAGCGGGGGCCCAAGAGACCCAGTACTTC. The full variable domain, its missing parts supplied by reference TRBV9 and TRBJ2-5, is DSGVTQTPKHLITATGQRVTLRCSPRSGDLSVYWYQQSLDQGLQFLIQYYNGEERAKGNILERFSAQQFPDLHSELNLSSLELGDSALYFCASSVAGAQETQYFGPGTRLLVL.

V and J are TRBV5-4 and TRBJ2-3; D unresolved. Germline CDR1 and CDR2: SGHNT and YYREEE (reference sequence). The V gene lost 5 bases and the J gene lost 8 bases, with 12 bases spanning the gap. There are 12 residues in the CDR3. Here the CDR3 reads CASSTRSGTQYF. The CDR3 DNA sequence: TGTGCCAGCAGTACCAGGTCAGGTACGCAGTATTTT.

The chain carries TRBV6-6 and TRBJ1-1, with D hard to call. This CDR3 is 13 amino acids long. V dropped 6 bases and J dropped 1 base, with 9 bases sitting between them. Germline V gene data show CDR1 as MNHNY and CDR2 as SVGAGI (reference sequence). The DNA for the CDR3 is TGTGCCAGCAGCCTGACGGGGAACACTGAAGCTTTCTTT. Translated: CASSLTGNTEAFF.

This CDR3 is CASSQTTGQDNSPLHF. The CDR3 region has the DNA TGCGCCAGCAGCCAAACTACGGGACAGGATAATTCACCCCTCCACTTT. The chain joins TRBV4-3 to TRBJ1-6; 8 bases align to TRBD1. Trimming cost V 2 bases and J 5 bases; bases outside gene matches: 5. Germline-derived CDR1 and CDR2 are LGHNA and YSLEER. The CDR3 has 16 residues.

The rearrangement uses TRBV2 and TRBJ1-1; TRBD1 is a possible D gene (5 bases). CDR1 and CDR2 (germline): SNHLY, FYNNEI. With 4 bases removed from V and 5 bases from J, the gap between germline ends came to 11 bases. The CDR3 runs to 13 residues. CDR3 loop: CASSGDLGTEAFF. The CDR3 DNA is TGTGCCAGCAGTGGGGACCTTGGGACTGAAGCTTTCTTT.